Following are 27 T cell receptor beta chains from one sample sequenced in a study of beta chain features in type 1 diabetes. Isolated RNA was reverse transcribed in full, so expressed TCRB transcripts were sequenced. Assay: immunoSEQ multiplex PCR; the TCRdb copy retains only in-frame clones and omits some. The table lists 900,000 or so clones, roughly 15% of them singletons, with 0.02% to 0.025% in the top ten. The sequenced sample was naive CD4+ T cells from blood. The receptors here all came from a woman between 18 and 30 years old in good health.

This clone was recorded a few times. The rearrangement joins TRBV28 to TRBJ1-1, with D possibly matching TRBD1 (5 bases). Germline V gene sequence: CDR1 MDHEN, CDR2 SYDVKM. CDR3 length equals 17 residues. Trimming removed 5 bases from V and 1 base from J, with 20 bases in between. CDR3 amino acids: CASSKATGPWENTEAFF. The DNA of the CDR3 is TGTGCCAGCAGTAAAGCCACGGGGCCGTGGGAGAACACTGAAGCTTTCTTT.

The sample holds a few counts of this clone. The rearrangement uses TRBV27 and TRBJ2-5; tentatively, D is TRBD1 (7 bases). CDR1 is MNHEY and CDR2 is SMNVEV in the germline V gene (reference sequence). This CDR3 comprises 13 residues. With 4 bases removed from V and 4 bases from J, the gap between germline ends came to 10 bases. CDR3 sequence: CASSWRGRETQYF. For the CDR3, the DNA is TGTGCCAGCAGTTGGAGGGGGCGAGAGACCCAGTACTTC.

The V call is TRBV19, the J call TRBJ1-3; the match to TRBD1 covers 8 bases. V trimming: 5 bases; J trimming: 3 bases; junction bases outside the gene matches: 3. CDR1 is LNHDA, CDR2 SQIVND, per germline (reference sequence). The CDR3 has 14 residues. The CDR3 coding sequence is TGTGCCAGTAGTCGACAGGGGAGTGGAAACACCATATATTTT. Its translation is CASSRQGSGNTIYF.

The V and J genes are TRBV5-1 and TRBJ1-4, with D perhaps matching TRBD1 (6 bases). This CDR3 comprises 14 residues. V was trimmed by 4 bases and J by 8 bases, leaving 15 bases between them. Germline CDR1 and CDR2: SGHRS and YFSETQ. The CDR3 region has the DNA TGCGCCAGCAGCCCCAACAGGGCTGGGGAAAAACTGTTTTTT. Translation: CASSPNRAGEKLFF.

This clone was counted only a few times. The CDR3 protein is CATSRDGWGSDTEAFF. The DNA of the CDR3 is TGTGCCACCAGCAGAGATGGATGGGGGTCGGACACTGAAGCTTTCTTT. The chain employs TRBV15 and TRBJ1-1, with D possibly matching TRBD1 (5 bases). The CDR3 is 16 amino acids. Per the germline V gene, CDR1 is LNHNV and CDR2 is YYDKDF (reference sequence). Trimming took off 0 bases at V and 3 bases at J, with 14 bases between the two ends. Full variable domain (rest looked up from reference TRBV15 and TRBJ1-1): DAMVIQNPRYQVTQFGKPVTLSCSQTLNHNVMYWYQQKSSQAPKLLFHYYDKDFNNEADTPDNFQSRRPNTSFCFLDIRSPGLGDTAMYLCATSRDGWGSDTEAFFGQGTRLTVV.

The CDR3 sequence: CASSFDILVGMDYGYTF. CDR3 sequence (DNA): TGTGCCAGCAGCTTCGACATTCTGGTTGGTATGGACTATGGCTACACCTTC. This sequence joins TRBV5-6 and TRBJ1-2, with D uncertain. CDR1 and CDR2 from the germline V gene are SGHDT and YYEEEE. V was clipped by 2 bases and J by 3 bases, with 20 bases between them. The CDR3 spans 17 residues.

The sample holds a few counts of this clone. This chain links TRBV28 with TRBJ2-7; maybe TRBD1 (6 bases). The CDR3 has 13 residues. Germline assignment: CDR1 MDHEN and CDR2 SYDVKM. Between the trimmed V and J ends, which lost 6 bases and 7 bases, there was a span of 16 bases. The CDR3 sequence is CASRLTNREEQYF. In DNA, the CDR3 is TGTGCCAGCAGACTAACCAACAGGGAGGAGCAGTACTTC.

This clone was detected only a few times. The rearrangement uses TRBV7-8 and TRBJ1-5, with 7 nucleotides matching TRBD1. CDR1 and CDR2 from the germline V gene are SGHVS and FQNEAQ. V gave up 8 bases and J gave up 9 bases; unmatched junction bases: 13. This CDR3 spans 14 amino acids. The DNA of the CDR3 is TGTGCCAGCGGGCGGCAGGGGGTTGGTTTGCCCCAGCATTTT. As protein: CASGRQGVGLPQHF. Drawing the rest from reference TRBV7-8 and TRBJ1-5, the complete variable domain is GAGVSQSPRYKVAKRGQDVALRCDPISGHVSLFWYQQALGQGPEFLTYFQNEAQLDKSGLPSDRFFAERPEGSVSTLKIQRTQQEDSAVYLCASGRQGVGLPQHFGDGTRLSIL.

There are a few counts of this clone. The chain couples TRBV29-1 to TRBJ2-7, with D possibly TRBD1 on 6 matching bases. The DNA end is a closer match to TRBJ2-5, so the J assignment may be wrong. Germline CDR1 SQVTM, CDR2 ANQGSEA. The length of the CDR3 is 14 residues. The CDR3 reads CSATPGTGQETQYF. CDR3 DNA sequence: TGCAGCGCAACCCCCGGCACAGGGCAAGAGACCCAGTACTTC.

This sequence joins TRBV27 and TRBJ2-5; D may be TRBD2 (6 bases). V was pared by 5 bases and J by 5 bases, with 24 bases between. The germline gives CDR1 MNHEY, CDR2 SMNVEV (reference sequence). This CDR3 has 17 amino acids. CDR3 residues: CASSQAGGRGTGETQYF. The CDR3, as DNA: TGTGCCAGCAGTCAAGCCGGGGGTCGGGGCACTGGTGAGACCCAGTACTTC.

The rearrangement joins TRBV7-2 to TRBJ2-1; D is unresolved. Trimming removed 5 bases from V and 10 bases from J, with 15 bases in between. The germline V gene encodes CDR1 SGHTA and CDR2 FQGNSA. The CDR3 has 13 amino acids. CDR3 bases: TGTGCCAGCAGCCGAAGGGCCCCGCGCGAGCAGTTCTTC. This translates into CASSRRAPREQFF.

The V and J genes are TRBV9 and TRBJ2-1, with TRBD2 identical over 8 bases. The CDR3 consists of 14 residues. V shed 4 bases and J 3 bases; nucleotides not matched to a gene: 3. Germline V lookup: CDR1 SGDLS, CDR2 YYNGEE. CDR3 coding DNA: TGTGCCAGCAGCCCTAGCGGGTACTACAATGAGCAGTTCTTC. It codes for CASSPSGYYNEQFF.

The chain combines TRBV19 with TRBJ1-5; D call uncertain. This CDR3 contains 17 residues. Germline V gene lookup returns CDR1 LNHDA and CDR2 SQIVND (reference sequence). Trimming removed 6 bases from V and 0 bases from J, with 18 bases in between. CDR3 sequence: CASSYWTETYSNQPQHF. The DNA for the CDR3 is TGTGCCAGTAGCTATTGGACGGAGACCTATAGCAATCAGCCCCAGCATTTT. The full variable domain, rest sourced from reference TRBV19 and TRBJ1-5, is DGGITQSPKYLFRKEGQNVTLSCEQNLNHDAMYWYRQDPGQGLRLIYYSQIVNDFQKGDIAEGYSVSREKKESFPLTVTSAQKNPTAFYLCASSYWTETYSNQPQHFGDGTRLSIL.

This clone occurred a few times. The J gene is TRBJ2-2, the V gene TRBV9, with 7 positions matching TRBD1. V shed 0 bases, J shed 0 bases, and the junction held 5 bases outside the gene matches. The germline gives CDR1 SGDLS, CDR2 YYNGEE. There are 17 residues in the CDR3. The CDR3 region has the DNA TGTGCCAGCAGCGTAGGATCTGGGACAGCGAACACCGGGGAGCTGTTTTTT. Translation: CASSVGSGTANTGELFF.

This clone came up a few times. The chain links TRBV6-6 to TRBJ1-2, with 7 nucleotides matching TRBD1. The germline V gene encodes CDR1 MNHNY and CDR2 SVGAGI (reference sequence). The CDR3 loop spans 14 amino acids. The V gene end was trimmed by 5 bases and the J gene end by 8 bases; junction bases not matched to a gene: 11. The CDR3, as DNA: TGTGCCAGCAGTACAACAGGGGATAAGAGAGGCTACACCTTC. It codes for CASSTTGDKRGYTF.

V and J are TRBV7-2 and TRBJ2-2; either TRBD1 or TRBD2 may supply D (6 bases each). V shed 11 bases and J shed 2 bases, with 12 bases lying between them. The length of the CDR3 is 13 residues. Germline V lookup: CDR1 SGHTA, CDR2 FQGNSA. CDR3 coding DNA: TGTGCCGGGGGGACACCTAACACCGGGGAGCTGTTTTTT. The encoded protein is CAGGTPNTGELFF.

The sample holds a few counts of this clone. The genes are TRBV9 and TRBJ2-3; D unclear. V lost 3 bases, J lost 0 bases, and 11 bases lay in between. There are 15 residues in the CDR3. Germline CDR1 and CDR2: SGDLS and YYNGEE. The CDR3 coding sequence is TGTGCCAGCAGCGAAAGTGGATATAGCACAGATACGCAGTATTTT. The encoded protein is CASSESGYSTDTQYF.

The chain joins TRBV18 to TRBJ2-7; TRBD1 agrees at 7 bases. The V gene end was trimmed by 3 bases and the J gene end by 2 bases; junction bases not matched to a gene: 7. CDR3 length: 15 residues. The germline V gene encodes CDR1 KGHSH and CDR2 LQKENI. CDR3 amino acids: CASSPRGRAAYEQYF. The CDR3 nucleotides read TGTGCCAGCTCACCGAGGGGGCGCGCTGCCTACGAGCAGTACTTC.

V usage is TRBV7-3 and J usage is TRBJ2-2; no clear D gene. There are 13 residues in the CDR3. With 0 bases removed from V and 3 bases from J, the gap between germline ends came to 2 bases. Germline CDR1 reads SGHTA; CDR2 reads FQGTGA. In DNA form, the CDR3 reads TGTGCCAGCAGCTTAACGTACACCGGGGAGCTGTTTTTT. It codes for CASSLTYTGELFF.

In this sample, this clone turned up a few times. The chain couples TRBV5-1 to TRBJ2-7; no definite D call. The CDR3 extends over 14 amino acids. Germline V gene data show CDR1 as SGHRS and CDR2 as YFSETQ. The V gene lost 4 bases and the J gene lost 6 bases, with 17 bases spanning the gap. This chain's CDR3 is CASSPSPIIGEQYF. The CDR3 coding sequence is TGCGCCAGCAGCCCCTCTCCTATAATTGGCGAGCAGTACTTC. The complete variable domain, with remaining parts taken from reference TRBV5-1 and TRBJ2-7, reads KAGVTQTPRYLIKTRGQQVTLSCSPISGHRSVSWYQQTPGQGLQFLFEYFSETQRNKGNFPGRFSGRQFSNSRSEMNVSTLELGDSALYLCASSPSPIIGEQYFGPGTRLTVT.

This sequence joins TRBV4-3 and TRBJ1-2; D is perhaps TRBD1 (5 bases). This CDR3 spans 15 amino acids. The germline gives CDR1 LGHNA, CDR2 YSLEER. V gave up 0 bases and J gave up 4 bases, with 12 bases separating them. As DNA, the CDR3 is TGCGCCAGCAGCCAAGATCTAGACAGAGGCTATGGCTACACCTTC. This codes for CASSQDLDRGYGYTF.

V and J are TRBV5-4 and TRBJ1-1, with no clear D. Germline V gene data show CDR1 as SGHNT and CDR2 as YYREEE (reference sequence). The CDR3 runs to 15 residues. Trimming stripped 0 bases from V and 1 base from J, with 10 bases between. The CDR3 is CASSLATGRNTEAFF. Written as DNA, the CDR3 is TGTGCCAGCAGCTTGGCGACGGGCAGGAACACTGAAGCTTTCTTT.

The genes are TRBV7-2 and TRBJ2-2; 8 positions agree with TRBD2. In germline, CDR1 is SGHTA, CDR2 FQGNSA. After removal of 8 bases from V and 4 bases from J, the junction contained 6 bases not matched to a gene. The CDR3 has 14 residues. The CDR3 region is CASRTGGGTGELFF. In DNA, the CDR3 is TGTGCCAGCCGGACGGGAGGGGGCACCGGGGAGCTGTTTTTT.

The chain carries TRBV18 and TRBJ1-5; no firm D call. The length of the CDR3 is 13 residues. Between the trimmed V and J ends, which lost 5 bases and 5 bases, there was a span of 10 bases. The V gene's germline CDR1 is KGHSH and CDR2 LQKENI. The CDR3 DNA reads TGTGCCAGCTCAGTCGAAGGAGATCAGCCCCAGCATTTT. The encoded protein is CASSVEGDQPQHF.

V and J are TRBV19 and TRBJ2-1; 8 nucleotides line up with TRBD1. The CDR3 sequence is 14 residues long. With V trimmed by 3 bases and J by 7 bases, 5 bases remained unmatched. From germline, CDR1 is LNHDA and CDR2 SQIVND (reference sequence). This chain's CDR3 is CASSMRQGSNEQFF. CDR3 nucleotides: TGTGCCAGTAGTATGAGACAGGGGAGTAATGAGCAGTTCTTC.

This clone showed up just a few times. One end of the junction is discordant with germline, which a read error may explain. This chain uses TRBV5-6 with TRBJ1-1; possibly TRBD1 for D (6 bases). This CDR3 contains 14 residues. Germline V gene sequence: CDR1 SGHDT, CDR2 YYEEEE. The CDR3 reads CASSLDRMNTEAFF. The CDR3 DNA is TGTGCCAGCAGTTTGGACAGAATGAACACTGAAGCTTTCTTT.

The rearrangement joins TRBV19 to TRBJ2-2; TRBD2 matches 9 bases. This CDR3 has 15 amino acids. Germline V gives CDR1 LNHDA, CDR2 SQIVND (reference sequence). V shed 6 bases, J shed 4 bases, and the junction held 6 bases outside the gene matches. This CDR3 is CASRLAGAATGELFF. In nucleotides, the CDR3 is TGTGCCAGTAGGTTAGCGGGAGCGGCCACCGGGGAGCTGTTTTTT.